This T cell receptor (beta chain) comes out of a study of T cells in Graves' hyperthyroidism and ophthalmopathy. V shed 4 bases and J shed 0 bases, with 10 bases lying between them. Germline CDR1 MDHEN, CDR2 SYDVKM. This CDR3 comprises 16 residues. Regions amplified from RNA transcripts were the TCR beta CDR3 regions. An initial round of RT-PCR targeting the TCR CDR3 relied on the HTBI primer set. A single record per CDR3 protein comes from TCRdb applying MiXCR to the multiplex PCR reads. The repertoire has 500,000 to 650,000 distinct CDR3 sequences, under 20% of them found once; the top ten carry approximately 16%. This clonotype was observed many times.

Sequenced material: blood. This chain uses TRBV28 with TRBJ1-6, with no clear D. The clonotype comes from a woman between 18 and 29 years old with Graves' ophthalmopathy. The CDR3 sequence: CASSSIRSSYNSPLHF. The CDR3 DNA reads as TGTGCCAGCAGTTCGATCCGGAGCTCCTATAATTCACCCCTCCACTTT.